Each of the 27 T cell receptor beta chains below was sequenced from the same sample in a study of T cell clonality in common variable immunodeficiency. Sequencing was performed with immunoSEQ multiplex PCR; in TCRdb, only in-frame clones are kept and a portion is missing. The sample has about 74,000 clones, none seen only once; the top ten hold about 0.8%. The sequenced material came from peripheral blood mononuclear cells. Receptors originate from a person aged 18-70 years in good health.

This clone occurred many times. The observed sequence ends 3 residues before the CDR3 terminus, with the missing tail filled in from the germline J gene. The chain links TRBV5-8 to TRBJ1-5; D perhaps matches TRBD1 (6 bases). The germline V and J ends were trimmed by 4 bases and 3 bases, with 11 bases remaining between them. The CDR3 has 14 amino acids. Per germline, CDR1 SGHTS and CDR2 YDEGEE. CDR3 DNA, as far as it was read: TGTGCCAGCAGCGTCGGGACACCCAATCAGCCC. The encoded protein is CASSVGTPNQP. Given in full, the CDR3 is CASSVGTPNQPQHF.

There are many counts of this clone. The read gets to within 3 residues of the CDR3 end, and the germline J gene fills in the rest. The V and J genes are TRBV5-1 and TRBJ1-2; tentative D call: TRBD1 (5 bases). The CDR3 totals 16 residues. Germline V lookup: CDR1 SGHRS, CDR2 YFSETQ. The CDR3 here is CASSLWGDLLVYGYTF. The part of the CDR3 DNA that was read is TGCGCCAGCAGCTTGTGGGGGGATCTCCTCGTCTACGGC.

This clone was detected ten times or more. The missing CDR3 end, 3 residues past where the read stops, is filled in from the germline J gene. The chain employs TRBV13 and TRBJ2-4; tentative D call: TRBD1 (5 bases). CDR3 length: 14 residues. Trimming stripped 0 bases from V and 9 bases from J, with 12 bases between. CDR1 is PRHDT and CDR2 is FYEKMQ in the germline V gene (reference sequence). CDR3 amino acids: CASSLGLGETIQYF. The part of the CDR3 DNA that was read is TGTGCCAGCAGCTTAGGCCTAGGGGAAACCATT.

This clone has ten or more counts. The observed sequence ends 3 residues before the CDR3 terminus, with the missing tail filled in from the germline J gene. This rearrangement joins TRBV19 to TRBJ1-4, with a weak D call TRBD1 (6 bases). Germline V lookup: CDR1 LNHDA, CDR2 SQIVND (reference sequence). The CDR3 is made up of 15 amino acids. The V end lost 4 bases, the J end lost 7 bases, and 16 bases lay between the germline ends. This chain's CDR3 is CASSSRKQGGEKLFF. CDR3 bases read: TGTGCCAGTAGTAGCAGAAAACAGGGCGGTGAAAAA. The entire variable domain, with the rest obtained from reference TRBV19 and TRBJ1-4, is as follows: DGGITQSPKYLFRKEGQNVTLSCEQNLNHDAMYWYRQDPGQGLRLIYYSQIVNDFQKGDIAEGYSVSREKKESFPLTVTSAQKNPTAFYLCASSSRKQGGEKLFFGSGTQLSVL.

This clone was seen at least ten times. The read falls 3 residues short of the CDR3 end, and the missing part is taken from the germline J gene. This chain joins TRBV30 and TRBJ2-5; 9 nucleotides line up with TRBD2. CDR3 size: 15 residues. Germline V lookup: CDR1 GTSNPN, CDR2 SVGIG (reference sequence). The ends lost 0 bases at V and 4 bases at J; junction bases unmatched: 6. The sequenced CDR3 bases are TGTGCCTGGAGTGTACCTAGCGGGACAGTAGAGACC. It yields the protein CAWSVPSGTVET. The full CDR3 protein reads CAWSVPSGTVETQYF.

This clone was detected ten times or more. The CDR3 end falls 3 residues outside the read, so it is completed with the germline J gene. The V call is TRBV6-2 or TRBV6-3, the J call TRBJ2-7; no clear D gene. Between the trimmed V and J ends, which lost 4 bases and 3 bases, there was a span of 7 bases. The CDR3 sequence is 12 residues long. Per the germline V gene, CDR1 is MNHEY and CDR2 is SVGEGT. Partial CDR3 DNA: TGTGCCAGCAGTTCTTCCCTCTACGAG. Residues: CASSSSLYE. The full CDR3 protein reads CASSSSLYEQYF.

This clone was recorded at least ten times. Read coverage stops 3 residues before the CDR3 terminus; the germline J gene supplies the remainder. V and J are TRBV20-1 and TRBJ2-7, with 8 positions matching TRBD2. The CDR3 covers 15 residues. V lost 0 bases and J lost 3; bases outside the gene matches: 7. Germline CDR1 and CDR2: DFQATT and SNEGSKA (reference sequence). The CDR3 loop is CSARDLSGRDYEQYF. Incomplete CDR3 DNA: TGCAGTGCTAGAGATCTAAGCGGGAGAGACTACGAG.

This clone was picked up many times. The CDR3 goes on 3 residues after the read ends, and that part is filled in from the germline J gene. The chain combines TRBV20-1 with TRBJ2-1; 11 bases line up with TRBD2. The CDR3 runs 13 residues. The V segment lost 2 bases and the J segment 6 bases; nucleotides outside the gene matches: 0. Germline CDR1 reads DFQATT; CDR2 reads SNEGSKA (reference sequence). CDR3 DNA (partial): TGCAGTGCTAGAACTAGCGGGAGCAATGAG. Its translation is CSARTSGSNE. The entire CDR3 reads CSARTSGSNEQFF.

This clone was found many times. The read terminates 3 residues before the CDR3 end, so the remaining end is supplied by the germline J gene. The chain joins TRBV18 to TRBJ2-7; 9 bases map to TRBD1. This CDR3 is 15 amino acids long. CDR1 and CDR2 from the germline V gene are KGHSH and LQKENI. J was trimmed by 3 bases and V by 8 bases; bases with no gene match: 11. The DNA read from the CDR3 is TGTGCCAGCAATACAAATCCGGGACAGGGCTACGAG. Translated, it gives CASNTNPGQGYE. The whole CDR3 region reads CASNTNPGQGYEQYF.

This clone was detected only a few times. The CDR3 sequence: CASSEMRQGKGEAFF. CDR3 DNA, as far as it was read: TGTGCCAGCAGTGAAATGAGGCAGGGGAAGGGTGAA. This chain uses TRBV2 with TRBJ1-1; possibly TRBD1 for D (6 bases). The observed sequence ends 3 residues before the CDR3 terminus, with the missing tail filled in from the germline J gene. The length of the CDR3 is 15 residues. Trimming took 2 bases from V and 7 from J, leaving 17 bases between them. Germline V CDR1 and CDR2: SNHLY, FYNNEI.

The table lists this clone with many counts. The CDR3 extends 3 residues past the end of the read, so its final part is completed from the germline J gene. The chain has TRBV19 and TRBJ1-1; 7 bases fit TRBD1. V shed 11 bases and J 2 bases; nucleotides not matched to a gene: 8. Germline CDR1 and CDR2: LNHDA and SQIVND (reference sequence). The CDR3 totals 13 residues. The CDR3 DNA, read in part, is TGTGCCGCGAGGGAGGGGGCAAACACTGAA. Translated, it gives CAAREGANTE. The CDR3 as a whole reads CAAREGANTEAFF.

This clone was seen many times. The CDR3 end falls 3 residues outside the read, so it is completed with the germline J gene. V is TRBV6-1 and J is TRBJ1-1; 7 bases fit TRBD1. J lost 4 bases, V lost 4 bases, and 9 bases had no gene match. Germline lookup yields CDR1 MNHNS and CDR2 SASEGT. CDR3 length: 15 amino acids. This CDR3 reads CASSANRGFATEAFF. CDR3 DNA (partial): TGTGCCAGCAGTGCCAACAGGGGATTCGCCACTGAA.

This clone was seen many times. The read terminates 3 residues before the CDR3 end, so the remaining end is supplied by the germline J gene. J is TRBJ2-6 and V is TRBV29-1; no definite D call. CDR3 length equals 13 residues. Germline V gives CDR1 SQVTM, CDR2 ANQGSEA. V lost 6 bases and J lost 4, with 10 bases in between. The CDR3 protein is CSVSPSGANVLTF. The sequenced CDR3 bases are TGCAGCGTCTCCCCGTCCGGGGCCAACGTC.

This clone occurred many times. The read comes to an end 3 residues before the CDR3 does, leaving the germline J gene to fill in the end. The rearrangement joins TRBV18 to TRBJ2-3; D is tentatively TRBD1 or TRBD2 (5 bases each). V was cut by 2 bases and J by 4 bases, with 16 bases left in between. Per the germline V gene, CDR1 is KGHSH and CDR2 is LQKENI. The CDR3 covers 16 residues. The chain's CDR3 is CASSPRRQGSSDTQYF. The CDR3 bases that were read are TGTGCCAGCTCACCAAGGAGGCAGGGTTCATCAGATACG. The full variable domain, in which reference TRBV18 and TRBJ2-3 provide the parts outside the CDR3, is NAGVMQNPRHLVRRRGQEARLRCSPMKGHSHVYWYRQLPEEGLKFMVYLQKENIIDESGMPKERFSAEFPKEGPSILRIQQVVRGDSAAYFCASSPRRQGSSDTQYFGPGTRLTVL.

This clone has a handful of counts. This CDR3 is CASSLAPSGNTGELFF. The CDR3 bases that were read are TGTGCCAGCAGCTTAGCTCCTAGCGGTAACACCGGGGAG. This chain connects TRBV7-2 to TRBJ2-2; 7 bases align to TRBD2. The CDR3 extends 3 residues past the end of the read, so its final part is completed from the germline J gene. The ends lost 0 bases at V and 2 bases at J; junction bases unmatched: 3. Germline V gene lookup returns CDR1 SGHTA and CDR2 FQGNSA. The CDR3 is 16 residues long.

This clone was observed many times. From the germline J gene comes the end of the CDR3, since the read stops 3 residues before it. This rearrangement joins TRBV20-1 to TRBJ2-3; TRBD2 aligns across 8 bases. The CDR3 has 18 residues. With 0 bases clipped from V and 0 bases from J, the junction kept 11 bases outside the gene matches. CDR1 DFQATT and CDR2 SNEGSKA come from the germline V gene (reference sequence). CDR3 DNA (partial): TGCAGTGCTAGAGATATGGGTCTTTCGGGGGGGAGCACAGATACG. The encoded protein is CSARDMGLSGGSTDT. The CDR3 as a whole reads CSARDMGLSGGSTDTQYF.

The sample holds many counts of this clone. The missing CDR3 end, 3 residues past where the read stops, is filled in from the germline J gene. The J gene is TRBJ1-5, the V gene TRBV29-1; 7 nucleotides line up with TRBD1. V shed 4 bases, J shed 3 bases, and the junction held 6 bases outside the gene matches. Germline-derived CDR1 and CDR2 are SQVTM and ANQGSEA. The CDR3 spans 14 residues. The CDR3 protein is CSVASGGYNQPQHF. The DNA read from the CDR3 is TGCAGCGTTGCGTCAGGGGGGTACAATCAGCCC.

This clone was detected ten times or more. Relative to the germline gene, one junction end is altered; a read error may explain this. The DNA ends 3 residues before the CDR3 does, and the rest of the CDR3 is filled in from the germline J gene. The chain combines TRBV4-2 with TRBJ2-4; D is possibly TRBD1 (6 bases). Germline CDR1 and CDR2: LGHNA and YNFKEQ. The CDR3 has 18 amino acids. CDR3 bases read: TGCGCCAGCAGCCAAGAATGGGCAGGGGCGGCGGCCAAAAACATT. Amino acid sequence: CASSQEWAGAAAKNI. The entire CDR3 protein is CASSQEWAGAAAKNIQYF.

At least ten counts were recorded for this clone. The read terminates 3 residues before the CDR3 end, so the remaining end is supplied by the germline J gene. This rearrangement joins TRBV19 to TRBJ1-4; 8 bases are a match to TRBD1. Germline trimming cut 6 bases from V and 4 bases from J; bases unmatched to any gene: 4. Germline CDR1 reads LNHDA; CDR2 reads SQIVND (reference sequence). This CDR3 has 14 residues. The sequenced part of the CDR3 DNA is TGTGCCAGTAGGGCGGGACAGGATAATGAAAAA. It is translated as CASRAGQDNEK. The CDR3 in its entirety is CASRAGQDNEKLFF.

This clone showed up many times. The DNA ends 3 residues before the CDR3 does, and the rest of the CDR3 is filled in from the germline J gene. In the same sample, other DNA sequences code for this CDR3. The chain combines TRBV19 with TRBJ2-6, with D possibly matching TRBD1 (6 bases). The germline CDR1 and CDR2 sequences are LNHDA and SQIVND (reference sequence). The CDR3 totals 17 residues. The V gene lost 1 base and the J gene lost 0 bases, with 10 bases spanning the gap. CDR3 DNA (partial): TGTGCCAGTAGTATAGTGCAGGGGCTCTCTGGGGCCAACGTC. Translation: CASSIVQGLSGANV. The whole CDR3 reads CASSIVQGLSGANVLTF.

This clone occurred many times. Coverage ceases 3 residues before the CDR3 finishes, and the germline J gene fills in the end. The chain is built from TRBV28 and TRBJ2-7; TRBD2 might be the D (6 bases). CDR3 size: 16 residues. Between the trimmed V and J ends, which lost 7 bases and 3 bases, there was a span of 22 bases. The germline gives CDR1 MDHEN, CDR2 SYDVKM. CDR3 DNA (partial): TGTGCCAGCATTGCTTCCCCCCGGGGGACCCTCTACGAG. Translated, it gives CASIASPRGTLYE. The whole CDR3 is CASIASPRGTLYEQYF.

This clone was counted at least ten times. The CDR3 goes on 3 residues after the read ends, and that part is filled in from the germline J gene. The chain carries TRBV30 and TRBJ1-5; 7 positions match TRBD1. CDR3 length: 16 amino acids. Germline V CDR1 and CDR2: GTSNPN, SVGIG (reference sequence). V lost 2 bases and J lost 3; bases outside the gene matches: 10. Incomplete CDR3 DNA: TGTGCCTGGAGTCAAACGAGTGGGACAGACAATCAGCCC. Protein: CAWSQTSGTDNQP. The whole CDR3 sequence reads CAWSQTSGTDNQPQHF.

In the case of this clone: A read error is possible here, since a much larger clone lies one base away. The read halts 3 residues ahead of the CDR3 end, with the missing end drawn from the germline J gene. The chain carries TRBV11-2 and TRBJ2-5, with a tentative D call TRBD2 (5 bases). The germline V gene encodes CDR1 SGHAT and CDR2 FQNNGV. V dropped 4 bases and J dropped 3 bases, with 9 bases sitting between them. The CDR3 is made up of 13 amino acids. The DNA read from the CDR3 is TGTGCCAGCAGCTCTCCAGCGGAAGAGACC. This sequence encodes CASSSPAEET. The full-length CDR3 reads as CASSSPAEETQYF.

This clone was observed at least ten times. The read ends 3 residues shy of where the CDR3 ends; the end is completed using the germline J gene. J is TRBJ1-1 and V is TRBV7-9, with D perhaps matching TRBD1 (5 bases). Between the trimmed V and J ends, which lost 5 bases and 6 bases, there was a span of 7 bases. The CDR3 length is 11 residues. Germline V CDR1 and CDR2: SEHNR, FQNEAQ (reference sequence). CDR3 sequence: CASSDRAEAFF. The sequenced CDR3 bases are TGTGCCAGCAGCGACAGAGCTGAA. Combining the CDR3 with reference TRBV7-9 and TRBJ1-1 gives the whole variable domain DTGVSQNPRHKITKRGQNVTFRCDPISEHNRLYWYRQTLGQGPEFLTYFQNEAQLEKSRLLSDRFSAERPKGSFSTLEIQRTEQGDSAMYLCASSDRAEAFFGQGTRLTVV.

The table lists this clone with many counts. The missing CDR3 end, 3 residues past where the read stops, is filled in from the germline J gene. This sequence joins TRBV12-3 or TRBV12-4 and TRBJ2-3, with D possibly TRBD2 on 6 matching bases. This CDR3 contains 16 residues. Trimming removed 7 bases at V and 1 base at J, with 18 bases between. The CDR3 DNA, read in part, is TGTGCCAGCATTTCTCCTCCCCCTAGCGGCACAGATACG. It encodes CASISPPPSGTDT. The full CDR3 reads CASISPPPSGTDTQYF.

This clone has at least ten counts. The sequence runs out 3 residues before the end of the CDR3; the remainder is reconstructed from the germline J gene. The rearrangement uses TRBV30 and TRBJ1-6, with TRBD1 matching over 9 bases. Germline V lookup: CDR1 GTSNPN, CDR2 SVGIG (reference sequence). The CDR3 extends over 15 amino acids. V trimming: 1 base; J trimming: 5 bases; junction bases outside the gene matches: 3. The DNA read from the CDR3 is TGTGCCTGGAGTGAAGGGACAGGGCATAATTCACCC. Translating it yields CAWSEGTGHNSP. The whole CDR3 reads CAWSEGTGHNSPLHF.

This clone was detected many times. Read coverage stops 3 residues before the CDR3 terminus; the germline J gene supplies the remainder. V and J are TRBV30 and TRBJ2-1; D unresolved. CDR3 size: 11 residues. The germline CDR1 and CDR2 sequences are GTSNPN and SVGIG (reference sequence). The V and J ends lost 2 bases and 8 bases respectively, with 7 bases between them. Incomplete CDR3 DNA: TGTGCCTGGAGTATTCGGGATGAG. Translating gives CAWSIRDE. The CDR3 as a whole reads CAWSIRDEQFF.